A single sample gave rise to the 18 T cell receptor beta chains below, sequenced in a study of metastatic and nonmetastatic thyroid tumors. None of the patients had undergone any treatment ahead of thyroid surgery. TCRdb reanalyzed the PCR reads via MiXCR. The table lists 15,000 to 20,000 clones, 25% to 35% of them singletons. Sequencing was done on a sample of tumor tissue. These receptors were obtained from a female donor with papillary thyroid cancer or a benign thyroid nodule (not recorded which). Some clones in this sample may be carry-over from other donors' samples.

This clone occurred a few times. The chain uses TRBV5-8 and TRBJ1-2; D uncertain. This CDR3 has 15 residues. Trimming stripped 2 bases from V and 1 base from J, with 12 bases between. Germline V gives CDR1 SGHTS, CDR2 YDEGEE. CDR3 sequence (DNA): TGTGCCAGCAGCTTCCGGGGTCCTTTTAACTATGGCTACACCTTC. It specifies CASSFRGPFNYGYTF.

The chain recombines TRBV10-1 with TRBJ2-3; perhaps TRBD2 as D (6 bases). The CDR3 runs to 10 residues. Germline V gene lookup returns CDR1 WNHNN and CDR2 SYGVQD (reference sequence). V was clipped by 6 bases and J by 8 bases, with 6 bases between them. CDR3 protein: CASRGGTQYF. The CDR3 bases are TGCGCCAGCAGGGGAGGTACGCAGTATTTT.

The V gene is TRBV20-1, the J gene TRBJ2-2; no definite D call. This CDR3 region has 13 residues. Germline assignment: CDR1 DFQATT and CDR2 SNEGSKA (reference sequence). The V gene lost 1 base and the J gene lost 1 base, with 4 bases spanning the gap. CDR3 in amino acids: CSARAQNTGELFF. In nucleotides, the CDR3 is TGCAGTGCTAGAGCCCAGAACACCGGGGAGCTGTTTTTT.

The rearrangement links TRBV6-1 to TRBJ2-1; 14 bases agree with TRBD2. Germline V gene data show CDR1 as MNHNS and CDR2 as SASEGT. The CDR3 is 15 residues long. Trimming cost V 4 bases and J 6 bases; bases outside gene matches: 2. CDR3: CASSVGLAGVNEQFF. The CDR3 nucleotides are TGTGCCAGCAGTGTGGGACTAGCGGGAGTCAATGAGCAGTTCTTC.

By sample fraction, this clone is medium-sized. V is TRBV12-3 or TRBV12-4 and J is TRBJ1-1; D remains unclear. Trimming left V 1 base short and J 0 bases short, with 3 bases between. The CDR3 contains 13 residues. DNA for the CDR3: TGTGCCAGCAGTTTAGAGATGAACACTGAAGCTTTCTTT. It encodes CASSLEMNTEAFF.

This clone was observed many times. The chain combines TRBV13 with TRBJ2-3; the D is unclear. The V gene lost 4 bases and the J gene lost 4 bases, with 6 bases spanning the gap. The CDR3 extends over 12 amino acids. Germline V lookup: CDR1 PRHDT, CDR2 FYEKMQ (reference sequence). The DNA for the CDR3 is TGTGCCAGCAGCTCGGACCCAGATACGCAGTATTTT. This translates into CASSSDPDTQYF.

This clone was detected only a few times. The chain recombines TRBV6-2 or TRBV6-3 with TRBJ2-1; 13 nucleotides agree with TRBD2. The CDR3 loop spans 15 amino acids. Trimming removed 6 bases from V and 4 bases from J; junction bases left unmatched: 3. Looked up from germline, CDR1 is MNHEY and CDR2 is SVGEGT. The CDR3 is CASSWTSGSYNEQFF. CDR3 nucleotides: TGTGCCAGCAGCTGGACTAGCGGGAGTTACAATGAGCAGTTCTTC.

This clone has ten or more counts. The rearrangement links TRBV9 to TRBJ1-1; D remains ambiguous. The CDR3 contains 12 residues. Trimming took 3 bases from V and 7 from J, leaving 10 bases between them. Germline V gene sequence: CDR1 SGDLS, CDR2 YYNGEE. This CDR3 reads CASSALGGEAFF. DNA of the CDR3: TGTGCCAGCAGCGCTCTGGGTGGTGAAGCTTTCTTT.

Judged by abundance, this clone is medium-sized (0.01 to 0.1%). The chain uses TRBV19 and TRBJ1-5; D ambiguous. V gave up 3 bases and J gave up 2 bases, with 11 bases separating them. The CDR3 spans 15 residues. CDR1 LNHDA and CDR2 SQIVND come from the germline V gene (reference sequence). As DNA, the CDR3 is TGTGCCAGTAGTATGCTCTCAACAGGCAATCAGCCCCAGCATTTT. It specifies CASSMLSTGNQPQHF.

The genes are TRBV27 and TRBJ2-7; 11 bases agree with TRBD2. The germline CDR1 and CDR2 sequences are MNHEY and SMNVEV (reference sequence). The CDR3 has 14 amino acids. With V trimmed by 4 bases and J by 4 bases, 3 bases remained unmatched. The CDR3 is CASSYGTSGYEQYF. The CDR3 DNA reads TGTGCCAGCAGTTACGGGACTAGCGGTTACGAGCAGTACTTC.

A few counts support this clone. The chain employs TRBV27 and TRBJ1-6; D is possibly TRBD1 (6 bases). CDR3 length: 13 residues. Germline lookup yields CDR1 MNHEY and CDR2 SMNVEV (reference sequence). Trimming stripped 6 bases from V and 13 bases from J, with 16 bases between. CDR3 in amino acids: CASRKQGPSPLHF. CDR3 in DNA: TGTGCCAGCAGAAAACAGGGCCCGTCTCCCCTCCACTTT.

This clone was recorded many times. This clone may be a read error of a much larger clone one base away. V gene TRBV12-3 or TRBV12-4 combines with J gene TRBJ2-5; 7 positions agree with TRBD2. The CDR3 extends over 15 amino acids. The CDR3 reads CASSLGGGVGEAQYF. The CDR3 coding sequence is TGTGCCAGCAGTTTGGGTGGGGGGGTGGGAGAGGCCCAGTACTTC.

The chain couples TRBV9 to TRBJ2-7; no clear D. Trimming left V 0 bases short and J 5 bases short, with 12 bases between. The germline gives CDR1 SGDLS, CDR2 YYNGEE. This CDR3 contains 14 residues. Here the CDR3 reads CASSVDIGVDEQYF. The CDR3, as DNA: TGTGCCAGCAGCGTAGATATAGGTGTCGACGAGCAGTACTTC. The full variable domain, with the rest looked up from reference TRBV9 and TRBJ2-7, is DSGVTQTPKHLITATGQRVTLRCSPRSGDLSVYWYQQSLDQGLQFLIQYYNGEERAKGNILERFSAQQFPDLHSELNLSSLELGDSALYFCASSVDIGVDEQYFGPGTRLTVT.

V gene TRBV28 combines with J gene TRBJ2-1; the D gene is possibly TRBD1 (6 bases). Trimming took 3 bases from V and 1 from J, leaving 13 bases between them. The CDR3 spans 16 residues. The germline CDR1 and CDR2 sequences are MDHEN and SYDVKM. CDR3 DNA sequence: TGTGCCAGCAGTTTTGGGGGACACGTATCCTACAATGAGCAGTTCTTC. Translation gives CASSFGGHVSYNEQFF.

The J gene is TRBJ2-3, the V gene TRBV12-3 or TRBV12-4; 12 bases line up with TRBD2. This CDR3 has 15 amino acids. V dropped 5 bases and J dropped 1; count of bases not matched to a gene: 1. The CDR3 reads CASSRTSGGTDTQYF. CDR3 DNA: TGTGCCAGCAGTCGGACTAGCGGGGGCACAGATACGCAGTATTTT.

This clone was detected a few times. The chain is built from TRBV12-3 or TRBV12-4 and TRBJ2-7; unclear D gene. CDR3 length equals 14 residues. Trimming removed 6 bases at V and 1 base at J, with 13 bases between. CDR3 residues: CASSRHTGSYEQYF. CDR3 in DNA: TGTGCCAGCAGCCGACATACGGGTTCCTACGAGCAGTACTTC.

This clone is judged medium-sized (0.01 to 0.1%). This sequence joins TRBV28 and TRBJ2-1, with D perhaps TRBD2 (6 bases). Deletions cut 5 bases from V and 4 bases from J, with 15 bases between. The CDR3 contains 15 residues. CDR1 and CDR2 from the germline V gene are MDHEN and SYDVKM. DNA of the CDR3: TGTGCCAGCAGTCCCCCTTGGGACTTATACAATGAGCAGTTCTTC. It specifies CASSPPWDLYNEQFF.

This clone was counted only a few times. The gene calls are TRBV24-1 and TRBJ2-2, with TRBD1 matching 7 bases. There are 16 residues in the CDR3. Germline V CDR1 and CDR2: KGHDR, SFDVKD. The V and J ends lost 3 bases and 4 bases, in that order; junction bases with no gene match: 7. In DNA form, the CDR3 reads TGTGCCACCAGTGATCCCTCCGGGACAGTCACCGGGGAGCTGTTTTTT. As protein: CATSDPSGTVTGELFF.